This TCR beta chain was captured in a study of shared clonotypes between healthy human individuals. Adult Caucasians living in Nashville, Tennessee made up all of the donors. The sample holds one count of this clone. In the authors' methods: For the immunoSEQ data, sequences were junction-only without quality scores, so filtering differed. TCRdb keeps only in-frame clones here, not all; method: immunoSEQ multiplex PCR. V and J calls and clone size follow that table, whereas D and trimming were derived from the DNA. Here the sample spans more than 450,000 clones, less than 85% being singletons. This clonotype was sampled from a woman between 40 and 55 years old in good health. Some clones in this sample may be carry-over from other donors' samples. Sample: PBMCs.

The CDR3 DNA follows: TGTGCCAGCAGCAAAGAAGGGCCATACGAGCAGTACTTC. Amino acid sequence: CASSKEGPYEQYF. This sequence joins TRBV21-1 and TRBJ2-7. TRBV21-1 is termed a pseudogene. This CDR3 is built from 13 residues.